These 18 T cell receptor beta chains originate from one sample sequenced in a study of blood T cell repertoires in COVID-19. Produced via immunoSEQ multiplex PCR; TCRdb's table is partial and in-frame only. The data show tens of thousands of clones, about 86% seen once. Sequencing input: peripheral blood. The receptors derive from a human donor in a cohort sampled during active COVID-19.

There are a few counts of this clone. V gene TRBV24-1 combines with J gene TRBJ2-5; D may be TRBD2 (7 bases). The CDR3 loop spans 17 amino acids. The V gene's germline CDR1 is KGHDR and CDR2 SFDVKD. V was shortened by 1 base and J by 5 bases, with 19 bases between the two germline ends. DNA of the CDR3: TGTGCCACCAGTGATTTATCGTTCGTGGGGGGGCCGGAGACCCAGTACTTC. It encodes CATSDLSFVGGPETQYF.

The chain couples TRBV7-8 to TRBJ1-6, with no clear D. Trimming cost V 5 bases and J 6 bases, with 32 bases left between them. CDR1 is SGHVS, CDR2 FQNEAQ, per germline. CDR3 length: 21 amino acids. The CDR3 here is CASSLRVGSPGSMNSNSPLHF. For the CDR3, the DNA is TGTGCCAGCAGCCTAAGGGTTGGATCTCCGGGATCAATGAATAGTAATTCACCCCTCCACTTT.

The J gene is TRBJ2-2, the V gene TRBV18; 7 bases are a match to TRBD2. V shed 3 bases, J shed 0 bases, and the junction held 10 bases outside the gene matches. The CDR3 covers 18 residues. CDR1 and CDR2 (germline): KGHSH, LQKENI. In nucleotides, the CDR3 is TGTGCCAGCTCACCTCATAAGTTTGGGACTACGAACACCGGGGAGCTGTTTTTT. This gives the protein CASSPHKFGTTNTGELFF.

CDR3 amino acids: CASSVQGAGELFF. The CDR3 nucleotides read TGCGCCAGCAGCGTACAGGGCGCCGGGGAGCTGTTTTTT. This chain uses TRBV5-1 with TRBJ2-2; TRBD1 is a possible D gene (6 bases). Deletions cut 4 bases from V and 6 bases from J, with 10 bases between. Germline values: CDR1 SGHRS, CDR2 YFSETQ. There are 13 residues in the CDR3.

V is TRBV6-5 and J is TRBJ1-4; 8 bases are a match to TRBD1. The J segment lost 4 bases and the V segment lost 6 bases, leaving 7 bases of the junction unmatched. Germline CDR1 MNHEY, CDR2 SVGAGI. The CDR3 length is 15 residues. CDR3 bases: TGTGCCAGCAGAGACGGACAGGGACTTAATGAAAAACTGTTTTTT. Its translation is CASRDGQGLNEKLFF.

The chain joins TRBV5-1 to TRBJ2-7; TRBD2 agrees at 12 bases. The germline V gene encodes CDR1 SGHRS and CDR2 YFSETQ. The CDR3 length is 15 residues. V lost 6 bases, J lost 1 base, and 5 bases stayed unmatched. CDR3: CASKTGTSGSYEQYF. CDR3 nucleotide sequence: TGCGCCAGCAAAACCGGGACTAGCGGGTCCTACGAGCAGTACTTC. Full variable domain (missing parts from reference TRBV5-1 and TRBJ2-7): KAGVTQTPRYLIKTRGQQVTLSCSPISGHRSVSWYQQTPGQGLQFLFEYFSETQRNKGNFPGRFSGRQFSNSRSEMNVSTLELGDSALYLCASKTGTSGSYEQYFGPGTRLTVT.

This clone was picked up a small number of times. The chain is built from TRBV18 and TRBJ1-2, with 7 positions matching TRBD1. After removal of 4 bases from V and 1 base from J, the junction contained 6 bases not matched to a gene. Germline V gene lookup returns CDR1 KGHSH and CDR2 LQKENI. This CDR3 contains 15 residues. CDR3 sequence reads: CASSRTGQSNYGYTF. CDR3 nucleotide sequence: TGTGCCAGCTCACGGACGGGACAGAGTAACTATGGCTACACCTTC.

CDR3 nucleotides: TGCAGTGCAATCCCAGGGGAGACCCAGTACTTC. Its translation: CSAIPGETQYF. The rearrangement joins TRBV20-1 to TRBJ2-5; the D gene is possibly TRBD1 (5 bases). The germline gives CDR1 DFQATT, CDR2 SNEGSKA (reference sequence). V was clipped by 6 bases and J by 5 bases, with 10 bases between them. The CDR3 length is 11 residues.

This clone was counted only a few times. The chain carries TRBV25-1 and TRBJ2-1; tentative D call: TRBD2 (5 bases). CDR3 length equals 14 residues. Trimming removed 10 bases from V and 0 bases from J, with 13 bases in between. Germline CDR1 and CDR2: MGHDK and SYGVNS. In nucleotides, the CDR3 is TGTGCCATCGACACGGGGAGCTCCTACAATGAGCAGTTCTTC. Encoded protein: CAIDTGSSYNEQFF.

The rearrangement joins TRBV27 to TRBJ2-7; weak D call: TRBD2 (5 bases). The germline gives CDR1 MNHEY, CDR2 SMNVEV (reference sequence). V gave up 2 bases and J gave up 1 base, with 21 bases separating them. This CDR3 comprises 18 residues. In DNA, the CDR3 is TGTGCCAGCAGTTTAAATAGGCCAGCAGGTCCGGGGTCCTACGAGCAGTACTTC. Translating it yields CASSLNRPAGPGSYEQYF.

This clone showed up just a few times. This chain links TRBV3-1 (or the pseudogene TRBV3-2) with TRBJ1-1; D not certain. CDR1 and CDR2 from the germline V gene are LGHDT and YNNKEL (reference sequence). The CDR3 runs to 12 residues. V shed 5 bases and J shed 5 bases, with 9 bases lying between them. Written as DNA, the CDR3 is TGTGCCAGCAGCTCCGGTTGGACTGAAGCTTTCTTT. As protein: CASSSGWTEAFF.

The V and J genes are TRBV7-9 and TRBJ1-2; D unresolved. Trimming removed 2 bases at V and 12 bases at J, with 25 bases between. The CDR3 extends over 16 amino acids. Germline values: CDR1 SEHNR, CDR2 FQNEAQ (reference sequence). CDR3 DNA: TGTGCCAGCAGCTTAATAAGAGGGCAGTTCACCCCCTCTGACACCTTC. Translating it yields CASSLIRGQFTPSDTF.

V and J are TRBV30 and TRBJ1-2, with a weak D call TRBD1 (6 bases). CDR3 length equals 13 residues. The V and J ends lost 1 base and 9 bases respectively, with 15 bases between them. CDR1 GTSNPN and CDR2 SVGIG come from the germline V gene (reference sequence). CDR3 nucleotide sequence: TGTGCCTGGAGTGGGAATGGACAGATCCGCTACACCTTC. This encodes CAWSGNGQIRYTF. The variable domain in full, completed from reference TRBV30 and TRBJ1-2, reads SQTIHQWPATLVQPVGSPLSLECTVEGTSNPNLYWYRQAAGRGLQLLFYSVGIGQISSEVPQNLSASRPQDRQFILSSKKLLLSDSGFYLCAWSGNGQIRYTFGSGTRLTVV.

The CDR3 coding sequence is TGTGCCAGCATAAGCAGAGGCAACTGGGAGCAGTACTTC. Protein: CASISRGNWEQYF. V usage is TRBV5-6 and J usage is TRBJ2-7; D remains unclear. The CDR3 spans 13 residues. Germline CDR1 reads SGHDT; CDR2 reads YYEEEE. Trimming shortened V by 6 bases and J by 7 bases, and 17 bases separated the two germline ends.

This chain connects TRBV2 to TRBJ1-4; unclear D gene. Germline loops: CDR1 SNHLY, CDR2 FYNNEI. With 1 base removed from V and 8 bases from J, the gap between germline ends came to 14 bases. The CDR3 covers 15 residues. The CDR3 protein is CASSEGQGGWEKLFF. The DNA for the CDR3 is TGTGCCAGCAGTGAAGGTCAAGGAGGTTGGGAAAAACTGTTTTTT.

This clone has only one observation. V usage is TRBV6-5 and J usage is TRBJ1-1; no firm D call. Trimming took off 9 bases at V and 0 bases at J, with 5 bases between the two ends. The CDR3 is 11 amino acids. CDR1 MNHEY and CDR2 SVGAGI come from the germline V gene. CDR3 loop: CASRMNTEAFF. In DNA form, the CDR3 reads TGTGCCAGTAGAATGAACACTGAAGCTTTCTTT.

The chain couples TRBV19 to TRBJ2-3; TRBD2 agrees at 8 bases. The CDR3 spans 14 residues. With V trimmed by 6 bases and J by 4 bases, 6 bases remained unmatched. CDR1 is LNHDA and CDR2 is SQIVND in the germline V gene (reference sequence). This CDR3 reads CASSGGAWADTQYF. The CDR3, as DNA: TGTGCCAGTAGCGGGGGGGCTTGGGCAGATACGCAGTATTTT.

CDR3 loop: CASSYSAGVGTEAFF. In DNA, the CDR3 is TGTGCCAGCAGTTACTCGGCAGGGGTGGGCACTGAAGCTTTCTTT. This sequence joins TRBV6-5 and TRBJ1-1, with D possibly being TRBD1 (6 bases). Germline CDR1 reads MNHEY; CDR2 reads SVGAGI. The V and J ends lost 0 bases and 4 bases respectively, with 12 bases between them. The CDR3 contains 15 residues.